The T cell receptor (beta chain) under discussion was sequenced for a study of T cell responses to AZD1222 COVID-19 vaccine. Findings of the study overall: Among those given AZD1222, only 5 to 7 were seropositive at baseline. After two AZD1222 doses, spike-specific TCR breadth and depth rose versus day 0. Close to half of all spike-specific TCRs reportedly target regions of the variants that are unmutated.

The CDR3 has 16 residues. Germline CDR1 and CDR2: SQVTM and ANQGSEA. V lost 7 bases, J lost 2 bases, and 13 bases stayed unmatched. About this clone: Its specificity is not known.

Profiled with immunoSEQ multiplex PCR; TCRdb holds only in-frame clones, not every one. The sample lists around 84,000 clones, roughly 88% seen once, with 5.8% in the top ten. The sequence derives from an adult in good health. V usage is TRBV29-1 and J usage is TRBJ2-1; 8 bases align to TRBD2. Sequenced material: peripheral blood, taken on day 0 of AZD1222 vaccination. The CDR3 sequence: CSADVGTRGTYNEQFF. The CDR3 DNA reads TGCAGCGCTGATGTGGGGACTAGGGGGACCTACAATGAGCAGTTCTTC.